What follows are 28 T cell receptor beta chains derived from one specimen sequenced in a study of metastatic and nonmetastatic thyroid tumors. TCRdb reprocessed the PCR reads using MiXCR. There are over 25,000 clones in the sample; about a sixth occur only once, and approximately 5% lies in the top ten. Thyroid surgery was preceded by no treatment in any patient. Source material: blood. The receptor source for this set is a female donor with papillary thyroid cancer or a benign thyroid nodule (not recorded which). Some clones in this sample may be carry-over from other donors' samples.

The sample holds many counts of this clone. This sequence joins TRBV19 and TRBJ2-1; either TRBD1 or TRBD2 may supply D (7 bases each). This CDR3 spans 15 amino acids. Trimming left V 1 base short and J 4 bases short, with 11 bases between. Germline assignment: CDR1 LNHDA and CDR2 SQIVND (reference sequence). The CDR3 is CASSIAGGEYNEQFF. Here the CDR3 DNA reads TGTGCCAGTAGTATAGCAGGGGGGGAGTACAATGAGCAGTTCTTC.

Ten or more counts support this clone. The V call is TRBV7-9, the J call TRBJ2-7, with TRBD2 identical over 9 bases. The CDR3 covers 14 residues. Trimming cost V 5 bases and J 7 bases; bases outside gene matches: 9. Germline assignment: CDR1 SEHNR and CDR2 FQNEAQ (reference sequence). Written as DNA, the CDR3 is TGTGCCAGCAGCCCCTTAGCGGGAGCGACTGAGCAGTACTTC. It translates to CASSPLAGATEQYF.

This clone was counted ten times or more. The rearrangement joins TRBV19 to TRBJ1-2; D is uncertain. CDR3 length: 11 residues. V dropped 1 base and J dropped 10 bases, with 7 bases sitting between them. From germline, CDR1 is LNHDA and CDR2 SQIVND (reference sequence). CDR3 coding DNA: TGTGCCAGTAGTATAGGCATCGACTACACCTTC. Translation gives CASSIGIDYTF.

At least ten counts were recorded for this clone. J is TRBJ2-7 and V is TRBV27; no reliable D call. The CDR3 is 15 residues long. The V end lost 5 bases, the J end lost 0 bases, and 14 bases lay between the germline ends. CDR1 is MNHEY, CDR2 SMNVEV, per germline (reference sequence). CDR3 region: CASSRSWTVSYEQYF. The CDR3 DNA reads TGTGCCAGCAGTCGATCTTGGACGGTCTCCTACGAGCAGTACTTC.

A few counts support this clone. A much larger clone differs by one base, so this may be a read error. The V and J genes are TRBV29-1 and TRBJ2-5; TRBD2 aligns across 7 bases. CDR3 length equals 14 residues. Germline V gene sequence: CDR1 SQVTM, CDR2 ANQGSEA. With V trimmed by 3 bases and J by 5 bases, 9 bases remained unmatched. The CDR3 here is CSVDLAVGDETQYF. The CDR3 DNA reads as TGCAGCGTTGACCTAGCGGTGGGCGATGAGACCCAGTACTTC.

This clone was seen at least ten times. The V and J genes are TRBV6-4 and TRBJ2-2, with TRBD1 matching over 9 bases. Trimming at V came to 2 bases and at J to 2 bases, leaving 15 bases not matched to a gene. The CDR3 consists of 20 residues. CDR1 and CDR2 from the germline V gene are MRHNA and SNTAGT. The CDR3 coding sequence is TGTGCCAGCAGTGACCTATACTTTTCGCCGGGACAGGGCAACACCGGGGAGCTGTTTTTT. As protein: CASSDLYFSPGQGNTGELFF.

The CDR3, as DNA: TGTGCCAGCAGTTCAACCAACACAGGGTTAGGTGAAAAACTGTTTTTT. Residues: CASSSTNTGLGEKLFF. The rearrangement uses TRBV6-5 and TRBJ1-4, with a possible D match to TRBD1 (6 bases). There are 16 residues in the CDR3. From germline, CDR1 is MNHEY and CDR2 SVGAGI. V gave up 4 bases and J gave up 7 bases, with 19 bases separating them.

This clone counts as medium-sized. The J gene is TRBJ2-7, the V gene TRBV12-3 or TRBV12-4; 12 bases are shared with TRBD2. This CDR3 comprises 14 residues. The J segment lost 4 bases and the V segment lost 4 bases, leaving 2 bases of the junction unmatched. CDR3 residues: CASSSSGRGYEQYF. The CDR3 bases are TGTGCCAGCAGTTCTAGCGGGAGGGGTTACGAGCAGTACTTC.

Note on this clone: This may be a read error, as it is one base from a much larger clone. CDR3 sequence: CASSPGVQETQYF. The CDR3 DNA follows: TGTGCCAGCAGCCCCGGGGTCCAAGAGACCCAGTACTTC. The rearrangement links TRBV7-3 to TRBJ2-5, with a possible D match to TRBD2 (5 bases). V was clipped by 5 bases and J by 1 base, with 8 bases between them. Germline V gene data show CDR1 as SGHTA and CDR2 as FQGTGA. There are 13 residues in the CDR3.

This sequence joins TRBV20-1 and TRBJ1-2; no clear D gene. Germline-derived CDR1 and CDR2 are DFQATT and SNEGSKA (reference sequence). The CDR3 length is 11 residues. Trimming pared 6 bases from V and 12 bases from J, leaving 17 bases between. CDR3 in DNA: TGCAGTGCACTCCCCGCTCTCGGCCACACCTTC. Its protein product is CSALPALGHTF.

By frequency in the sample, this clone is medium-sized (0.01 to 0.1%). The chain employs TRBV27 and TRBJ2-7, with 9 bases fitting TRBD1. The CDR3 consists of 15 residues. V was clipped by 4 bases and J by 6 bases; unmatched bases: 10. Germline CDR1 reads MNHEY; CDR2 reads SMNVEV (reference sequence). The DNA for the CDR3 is TGTGCCAGCAGTTCTCCGGGACAGGGTTTCGGCGAGCAGTACTTC. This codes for CASSSPGQGFGEQYF.

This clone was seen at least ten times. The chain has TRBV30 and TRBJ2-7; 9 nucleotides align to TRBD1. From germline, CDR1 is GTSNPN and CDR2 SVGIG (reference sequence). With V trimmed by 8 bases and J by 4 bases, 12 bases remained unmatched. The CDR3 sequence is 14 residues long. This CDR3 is CAARMGQGLYEQYF. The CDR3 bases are TGTGCCGCGAGGATGGGACAGGGTCTGTACGAGCAGTACTTC.

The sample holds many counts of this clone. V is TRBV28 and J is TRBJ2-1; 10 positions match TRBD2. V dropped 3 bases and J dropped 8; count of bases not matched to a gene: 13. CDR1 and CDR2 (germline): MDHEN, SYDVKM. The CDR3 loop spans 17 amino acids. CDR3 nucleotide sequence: TGTGCCAGCAGTTTTTTGCTAGCGGGGGCGAGGGGGGATGAGCAGTTCTTC. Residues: CASSFLLAGARGDEQFF.

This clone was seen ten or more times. This chain's CDR3 is CASPSDRRGLGSEAFF. The CDR3 DNA follows: TGTGCCAGCCCGTCAGACCGGAGAGGTCTCGGTTCTGAAGCTTTCTTT. The chain is built from TRBV6-1 and TRBJ1-1; D call uncertain. The length of the CDR3 is 16 residues. Germline V gene lookup returns CDR1 MNHNS and CDR2 SASEGT. The V end was cut by 8 bases, the J end by 6 bases, with 25 bases between.

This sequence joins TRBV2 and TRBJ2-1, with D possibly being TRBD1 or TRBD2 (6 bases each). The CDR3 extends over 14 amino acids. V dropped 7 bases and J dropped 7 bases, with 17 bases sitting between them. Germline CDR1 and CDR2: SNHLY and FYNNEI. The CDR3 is CASIFLGGLNEQFF. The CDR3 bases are TGTGCCAGCATTTTCCTAGGGGGGTTGAATGAGCAGTTCTTC.

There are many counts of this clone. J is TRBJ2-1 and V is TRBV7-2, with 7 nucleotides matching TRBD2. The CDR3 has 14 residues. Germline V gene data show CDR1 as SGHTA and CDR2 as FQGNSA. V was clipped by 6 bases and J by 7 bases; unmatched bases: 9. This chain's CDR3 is CASRYSGGSNEQFF. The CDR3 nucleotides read TGTGCCAGCAGATACTCCGGGGGGTCGAATGAGCAGTTCTTC.

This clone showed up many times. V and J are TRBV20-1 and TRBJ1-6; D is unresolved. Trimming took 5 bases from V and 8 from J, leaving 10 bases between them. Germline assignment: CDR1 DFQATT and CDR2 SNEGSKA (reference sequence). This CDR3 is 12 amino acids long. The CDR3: CSAFRSDSPLHF. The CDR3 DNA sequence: TGCAGTGCTTTCCGGTCGGATTCACCCCTCCACTTT.

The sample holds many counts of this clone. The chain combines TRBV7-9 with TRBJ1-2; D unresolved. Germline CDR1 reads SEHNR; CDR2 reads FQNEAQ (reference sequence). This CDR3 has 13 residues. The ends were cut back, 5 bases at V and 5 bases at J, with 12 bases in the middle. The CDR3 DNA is TGTGCCAGCAGCCTAACGGTGGATTATGGCTACACCTTC. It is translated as CASSLTVDYGYTF.

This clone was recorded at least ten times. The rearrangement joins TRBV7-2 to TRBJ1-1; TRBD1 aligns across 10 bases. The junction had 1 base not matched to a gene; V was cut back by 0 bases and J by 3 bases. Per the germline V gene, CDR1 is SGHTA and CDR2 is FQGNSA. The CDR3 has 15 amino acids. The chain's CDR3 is CASSLAGTGDTEAFF. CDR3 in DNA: TGTGCCAGCAGCTTAGCGGGGACAGGGGACACTGAAGCTTTCTTT.

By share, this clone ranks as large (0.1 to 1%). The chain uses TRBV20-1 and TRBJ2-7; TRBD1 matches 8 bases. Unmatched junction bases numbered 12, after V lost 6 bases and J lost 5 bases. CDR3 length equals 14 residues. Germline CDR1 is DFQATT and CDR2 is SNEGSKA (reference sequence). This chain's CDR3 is CSATPGGEADEQYF. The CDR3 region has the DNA TGCAGTGCAACACCAGGGGGCGAGGCTGACGAGCAGTACTTC.

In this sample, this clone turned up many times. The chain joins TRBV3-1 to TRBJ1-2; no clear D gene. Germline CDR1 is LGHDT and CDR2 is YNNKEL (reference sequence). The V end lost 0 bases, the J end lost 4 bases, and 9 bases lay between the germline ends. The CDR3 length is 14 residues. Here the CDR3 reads CASSQDGQSYGYTF. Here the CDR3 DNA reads TGTGCCAGCAGCCAAGACGGGCAGTCCTATGGCTACACCTTC.

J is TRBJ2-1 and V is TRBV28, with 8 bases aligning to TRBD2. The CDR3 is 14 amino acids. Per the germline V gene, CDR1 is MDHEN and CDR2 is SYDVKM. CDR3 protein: CVSLTSGTYNEQFF. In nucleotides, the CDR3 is TGTGTCAGTCTCACTAGCGGTACCTACAATGAGCAGTTCTTC.

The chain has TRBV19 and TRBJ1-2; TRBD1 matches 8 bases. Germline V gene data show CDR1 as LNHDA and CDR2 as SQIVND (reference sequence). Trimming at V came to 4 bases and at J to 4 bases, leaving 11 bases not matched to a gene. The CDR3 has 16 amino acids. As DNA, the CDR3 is TGTGCCAGTAGTAGTGACAGGGGTCCGGGACTCTATGGCTACACCTTC. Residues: CASSSDRGPGLYGYTF.

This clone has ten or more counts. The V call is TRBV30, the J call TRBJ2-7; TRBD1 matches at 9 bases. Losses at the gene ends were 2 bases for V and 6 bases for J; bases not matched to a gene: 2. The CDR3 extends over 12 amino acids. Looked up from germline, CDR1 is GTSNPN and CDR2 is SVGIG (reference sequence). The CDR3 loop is CAWSLGQGEQYF. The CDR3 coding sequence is TGTGCCTGGAGTCTGGGACAGGGCGAGCAGTACTTC.

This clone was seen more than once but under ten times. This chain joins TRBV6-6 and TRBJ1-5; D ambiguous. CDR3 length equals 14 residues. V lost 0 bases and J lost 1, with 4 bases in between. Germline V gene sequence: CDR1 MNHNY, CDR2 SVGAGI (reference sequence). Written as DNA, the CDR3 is TGTGCCAGCAGTTACTCCCTAAGCAATCAGCCCCAGCATTTT. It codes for CASSYSLSNQPQHF.

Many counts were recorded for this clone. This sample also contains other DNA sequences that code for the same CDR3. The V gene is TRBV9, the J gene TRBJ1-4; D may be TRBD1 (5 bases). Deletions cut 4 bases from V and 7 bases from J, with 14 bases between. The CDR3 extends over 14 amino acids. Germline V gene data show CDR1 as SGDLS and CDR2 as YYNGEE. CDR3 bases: TGTGCCAGCAGCCAGACCGGGACGGGTGAAAAACTGTTTTTT. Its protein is CASSQTGTGEKLFF. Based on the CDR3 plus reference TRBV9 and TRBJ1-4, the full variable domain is DSGVTQTPKHLITATGQRVTLRCSPRSGDLSVYWYQQSLDQGLQFLIQYYNGEERAKGNILERFSAQQFPDLHSELNLSSLELGDSALYFCASSQTGTGEKLFFGSGTQLSVL.

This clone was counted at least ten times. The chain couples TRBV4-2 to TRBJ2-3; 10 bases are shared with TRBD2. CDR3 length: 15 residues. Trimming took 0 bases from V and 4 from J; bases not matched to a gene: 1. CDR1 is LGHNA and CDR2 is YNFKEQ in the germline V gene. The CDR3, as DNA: TGTGCCAGCAGCCAAGAGAGCGGGGGGGCAGATACGCAGTATTTT. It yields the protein CASSQESGGADTQYF.

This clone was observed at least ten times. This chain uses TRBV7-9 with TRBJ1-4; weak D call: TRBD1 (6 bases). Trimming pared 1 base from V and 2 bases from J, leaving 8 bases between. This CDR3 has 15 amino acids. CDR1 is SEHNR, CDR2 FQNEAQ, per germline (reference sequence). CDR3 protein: CASSLGGPTNEKLFF. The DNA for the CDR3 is TGTGCCAGCAGCTTAGGGGGGCCGACTAATGAAAAACTGTTTTTT.